One sample yielded the 15 T cell receptor beta chains listed below, sequenced in a study of human T cells and chemical hapten exposure. The time point here: pre-sensitization, week 0. Treatment defined: therapeutic diphenylcyclopropenone sensitization with weekly scalp DPC. TCRdb processed the RACE reads anew with MiXCR; each CDR3 protein has one entry. The sample includes about 98,000 distinct CDR3 sequences, under 14% of them seen just once. The sequenced sample was whole blood, obtained in connection with sensitization to the hapten diphenylcyclopropenone (DPC). The receptor source for this set is a woman in her sixties with alopecia areata. Some clones in this sample may be carry-over from other donors' samples.

This clonotype turned up a few times. The chain has TRBV6-6 and TRBJ2-3; D ambiguous. V was pared by 6 bases and J by 6 bases, with 10 bases between. Germline CDR1 MNHNY, CDR2 SVGAGI (reference sequence). There are 12 residues in the CDR3. CDR3 sequence (DNA): TGTGCCAGCAGCCCTCCTCGGGATACGCAGTATTTT. Amino acids: CASSPPRDTQYF.

This clonotype has at least ten counts. The V gene is TRBV30, the J gene TRBJ1-1, with no clear D. CDR1 is GTSNPN, CDR2 SVGIG, per germline (reference sequence). V was trimmed by 5 bases and J by 4 bases, leaving 8 bases between them. CDR3 length: 11 residues. This chain's CDR3 is CAWLGPTEAFF. In DNA, the CDR3 is TGTGCCTGGCTTGGGCCCACTGAAGCTTTCTTT.

This clonotype was seen a handful of times. The rearrangement uses TRBV2 and TRBJ2-5; a possible D gene is TRBD1 (6 bases). In germline, CDR1 is SNHLY, CDR2 FYNNEI. V was pared by 6 bases and J by 4 bases, with 24 bases between. The CDR3 extends over 17 amino acids. CDR3 coding DNA: TGTGCCAGCAGAAACCCGGGGTGGCAGGGGCTAAGAGAGACCCAGTACTTC. Its translation: CASRNPGWQGLRETQYF.

DNA for the CDR3: TGCAGTGCTAGAGATTCGAGAAATATGAACACTGAAGCTTTCTTT. Translating it yields CSARDSRNMNTEAFF. The chain employs TRBV20-1 and TRBJ1-1; D remains unclear. The CDR3 totals 15 residues. V was cut by 0 bases and J by 0 bases, with 11 bases left in between. CDR1 DFQATT and CDR2 SNEGSKA come from the germline V gene (reference sequence).

The chain employs TRBV29-1 and TRBJ1-2; possibly TRBD1 for D (6 bases). Germline V gives CDR1 SQVTM, CDR2 ANQGSEA. The CDR3 has 8 amino acids. V gave up 3 bases and J gave up 14 bases, with 7 bases separating them. As DNA, the CDR3 is TGCAGCGTTGAGAGGGGGACCTTC. This encodes CSVERGTF. The full variable domain, rest sourced from reference TRBV29-1 and TRBJ1-2, is SAVISQKPSRDICQRGTSLTIQCQVDSQVTMMFWYRQQPGQSLTLIATANQGSEATYESGFVIDKFPISRPNLTFSTLTVSNMSPEDSSIYLCSVERGTFGSGTRLTVV.

In its sample, this clonotype was seen a few times. The chain is built from TRBV12-3 or TRBV12-4 and TRBJ2-6; the match to TRBD1 covers 12 bases. This CDR3 region has 20 residues. The ends lost 7 bases at V and 3 bases at J; junction bases unmatched: 16. This chain's CDR3 is CASILGPPGQGAGGANVLTF. The CDR3 DNA reads as TGTGCCAGCATCTTGGGGCCCCCGGGACAGGGGGCTGGTGGGGCCAACGTCCTGACTTTC.

This clonotype was counted many times. The chain is built from TRBV7-6 and TRBJ2-2; D assignment may be TRBD1 or TRBD2 (7 bases each). The CDR3 runs 16 residues. CDR1 is SGHVS, CDR2 FNYEAQ, per germline. Trimming cost V 3 bases and J 3 bases, with 14 bases left between them. In DNA, the CDR3 is TGTGCCAGCAGCTTCCTCGGGGGGACAGACACCGGGGAGCTGTTTTTT. Amino acids: CASSFLGGTDTGELFF. The entire variable domain, with the rest obtained from reference TRBV7-6 and TRBJ2-2, is as follows: GAGVSQSPRYKVTKRGQDVALRCDPISGHVSLYWYRQALGQGPEFLTYFNYEAQQDKSGLPNDRFSAERPEGSISTLTIQRTEQRDSAMYRCASSFLGGTDTGELFFGEGSRLTVL.

The V gene is TRBV6-1, the J gene TRBJ2-6; D is unclear. V was shortened by 8 bases and J by 2 bases, with 7 bases between the two germline ends. CDR1 is MNHNS and CDR2 is SASEGT in the germline V gene. The length of the CDR3 is 13 residues. The CDR3 loop reads CASAAAGANVLTF. The CDR3 DNA reads as TGTGCCAGCGCGGCAGCTGGGGCCAACGTCCTGACTTTC.

This clonotype was picked up a small number of times. The rearrangement links TRBV23-1 to TRBJ2-5; 8 bases match TRBD2. TRBV23-1 belongs to the ORF category, with a function that is uncertain. The J segment lost 4 bases and the V segment lost 1 base, leaving 8 bases of the junction unmatched. CDR3 length: 16 amino acids. The CDR3: CASSQLRSGGGETQYF. CDR3 in DNA: TGCGCCAGCAGTCAATTGAGGAGCGGGGGCGGAGAGACCCAGTACTTC.

This clonotype was counted only a few times. This chain connects TRBV18 to TRBJ2-1, with D uncertain. V was pared by 3 bases and J by 6 bases, with 12 bases between. Per the germline V gene, CDR1 is KGHSH and CDR2 is LQKENI. The CDR3 extends over 14 amino acids. The CDR3 sequence is CASSPTPGSNEQFF. The DNA for the CDR3 is TGTGCCAGCTCACCGACCCCCGGGTCCAATGAGCAGTTCTTC.

The chain combines TRBV29-1 with TRBJ2-3; TRBD1 is a possible D gene (6 bases). V dropped 6 bases and J dropped 4 bases, with 11 bases sitting between them. The CDR3 is made up of 12 amino acids. The germline V gene has CDR1 SQVTM and CDR2 ANQGSEA. This chain's CDR3 is CSVARGADTQYF. The CDR3 DNA sequence: TGCAGCGTGGCCAGGGGAGCAGATACGCAGTATTTT.

This chain connects TRBV19 to TRBJ2-4; D remains ambiguous. V was clipped by 4 bases and J by 3 bases, with 22 bases between them. This CDR3 has 18 residues. Germline V gene data show CDR1 as LNHDA and CDR2 as SQIVND (reference sequence). For the CDR3, the DNA is TGTGCCAGTAGTACCACGAACAACAGAGAGCGACACAAAAACATTCAGTACTTC. As protein: CASSTTNNRERHKNIQYF.

This clonotype came up a few times. The rearrangement uses TRBV27 and TRBJ1-4; no clear D gene. The ends were cut back, 5 bases at V and 7 bases at J, with 17 bases in the middle. CDR1 and CDR2 (germline): MNHEY, SMNVEV (reference sequence). This CDR3 has 15 residues. CDR3 DNA: TGTGCCAGCAGTCCCAGCGTCCGTGTACGTGAAAAACTGTTTTTT. Translation: CASSPSVRVREKLFF.

This clonotype appeared a few times. V gene TRBV7-2 combines with J gene TRBJ2-7; 8 bases are shared with TRBD2. The CDR3 has 15 residues. V lost 1 base and J lost 2; bases outside the gene matches: 4. CDR1 is SGHTA, CDR2 FQGNSA, per germline. CDR3 residues: CASSLVAGSPYEQYF. DNA for the CDR3: TGTGCCAGCAGCTTAGTAGCGGGATCGCCCTACGAGCAGTACTTC.

This clonotype was seen only a few times. The chain links TRBV7-9 to TRBJ2-2; D uncertain. The germline V and J ends were trimmed by 2 bases and 1 base, with 8 bases remaining between them. Germline CDR1 is SEHNR and CDR2 is FQNEAQ (reference sequence). The CDR3 has 15 residues. The CDR3 DNA sequence: TGTGCCAGCAGCTTACGGGCGAGGAACACCGGGGAGCTGTTTTTT. It translates to CASSLRARNTGELFF.